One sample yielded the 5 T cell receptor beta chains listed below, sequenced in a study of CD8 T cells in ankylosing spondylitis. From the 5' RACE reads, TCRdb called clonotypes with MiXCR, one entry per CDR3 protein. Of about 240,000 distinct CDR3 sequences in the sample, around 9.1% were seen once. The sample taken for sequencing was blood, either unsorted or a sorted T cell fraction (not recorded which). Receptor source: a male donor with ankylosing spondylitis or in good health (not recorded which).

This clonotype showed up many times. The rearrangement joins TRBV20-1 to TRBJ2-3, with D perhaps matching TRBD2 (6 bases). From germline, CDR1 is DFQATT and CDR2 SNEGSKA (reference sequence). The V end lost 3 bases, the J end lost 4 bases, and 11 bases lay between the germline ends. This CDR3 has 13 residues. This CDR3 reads CSAREGLADTQYF. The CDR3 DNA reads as TGCAGTGCTAGGGAGGGGCTCGCAGATACGCAGTATTTT.

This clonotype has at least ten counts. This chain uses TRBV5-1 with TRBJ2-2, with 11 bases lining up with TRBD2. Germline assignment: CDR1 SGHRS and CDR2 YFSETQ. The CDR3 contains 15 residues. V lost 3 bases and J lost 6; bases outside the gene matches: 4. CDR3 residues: CASSWGLAESGELFF. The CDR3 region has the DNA TGCGCCAGCAGCTGGGGACTAGCGGAGTCCGGGGAGCTGTTTTTT.

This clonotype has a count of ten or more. This chain's CDR3 is CASSLQGQGLNGEQFF. The DNA of the CDR3 is TGTGCCAGCAGCTTACAGGGACAGGGATTGAATGGTGAGCAGTTCTTC. This chain uses TRBV7-8 with TRBJ2-1; 9 positions match TRBD1. Germline CDR1 is SGHVS and CDR2 is FQNEAQ. The CDR3 runs 16 residues. The V gene end was trimmed by 2 bases and the J gene end by 9 bases; junction bases not matched to a gene: 11. The variable domain in full, completed from reference TRBV7-8 and TRBJ2-1, reads GAGVSQSPRYKVAKRGQDVALRCDPISGHVSLFWYQQALGQGPEFLTYFQNEAQLDKSGLPSDRFFAERPEGSVSTLKIQRTQQEDSAVYLCASSLQGQGLNGEQFFGPGTRLTVL.

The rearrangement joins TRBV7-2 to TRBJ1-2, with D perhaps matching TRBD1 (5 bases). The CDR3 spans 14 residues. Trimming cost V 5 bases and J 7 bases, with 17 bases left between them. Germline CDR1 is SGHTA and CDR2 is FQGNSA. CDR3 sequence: CASSPGTEELGYTF. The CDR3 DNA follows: TGTGCCAGCAGCCCGGGGACGGAAGAGCTTGGCTACACCTTC.

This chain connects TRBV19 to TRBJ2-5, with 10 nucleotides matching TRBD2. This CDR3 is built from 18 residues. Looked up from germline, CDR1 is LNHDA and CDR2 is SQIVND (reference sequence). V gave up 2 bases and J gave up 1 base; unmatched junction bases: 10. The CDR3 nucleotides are TGTGCCAGTAGTATACGGGGACTAGCGCGACAATTCCAAGAGACCCAGTACTTC. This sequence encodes CASSIRGLARQFQETQYF.